This TCR beta chain was obtained from a study of shared clonotypes between healthy human individuals (dated by TCRdb to the early 2020s). For context, the study as a whole: The cohort comprised a couple of women and a few men aged 18 to 49 years. Per donor, three plates each were used for CD4 naive and CD4 memory, two for CD8 naive, and one for CD8 memory. Leukapheresis yielded between about 0.9 and 10 billion PBMCs per donor. To increase sequencing depth and limit assay-specific biases, different laboratories used diverse techniques to prepare libraries and sequence TCR repertoires. To estimate repertoire size and how much clonotypes are shared between individuals, the study performed deep sequencing of blood TCR repertoires from about five healthy adults.

Using the deep immunoSEQ assay, multiplex PCR amplified TCR CDR3 regions from genomic DNA. Extracted genomic DNA from each cell subset was distributed evenly across all wells of several immunoSEQ 96-well plates, and each plate was treated as a replicate. For sorted subsets, each replicate PCR was loaded with roughly 190 ng genomic DNA, equivalent to 25,000 to 35,000 T cell genomes. Purified libraries were measured with a Qubit 3.0 fluorometer, size-checked on a Bioanalyzer 2100, and measured again with the KAPA Library Quantification kit. Each immunoSEQ 96-well plate was sequenced on its own single-read 150-cycle Illumina NextSeq 550 flow cell. The paper's processing steps were these. Because only junctional sequences without quality scores were contained in the immunoSEQ output, filtering matching that applied to full-length reads could not be performed. Sequences were annotated with PyIR, a Python wrapper for IgBLAST v1.9, using IMGT germline references to assign V/J genes and CDR3. Reads were filtered out if the reads had weak V/J assignments (E-value above 1e-6), no CDR3, stop codons, out-of-frame junctions, or ambiguous translated residues. V3J clonotypes were defined as sequences sharing the same inferred V gene, J gene, and CDR3 amino acid sequence. Percentage overlap between repertoires was computed as shared unique clonotypes divided by the size of the smaller repertoire. Repertoire richness was assessed with RTK rarefaction, the Chao1 estimator, and Recon v2.1 estimates of unobserved clonotypes. Generation probabilities for all TCRbeta clonotypes obtained by the gDNA method from a few donors were computed using OLGA. TCRdb holds this immuneACCESS table with in-frame rearrangements only. Some clones are missing; in checked studies, unresolved V genes explain under half, and the rest has no known cause. V and J calls and clone size follow that table, whereas D and trimming were derived from the DNA. The sample contains millions of clones, roughly 96% of them found a single time. Jointly, the top ten make up roughly 0.13% of the sample.

Taken from cysteine to phenylalanine, the CDR3 has 11 residues. The only DNA kept is the CDR3, 33 bases in frame from the first base. V is shortened by 6 bases, J by 6 bases, and the region joining them spans 11 bases. The germline V gene (reference sequence) sets CDR1 to DFQATT and CDR2 to SNEGSKA. Donors were healthy HIV-negative adults with no recently reported acute infections or vaccinations. All donors were Caucasian adults living in Nashville, Tennessee, USA. CD4+ T cells were enriched through magnetic negative selection, after which naive cells were positively selected on CD45RA and the remaining negative fraction served as the memory subset. After blood collection by leukapheresis, PBMCs were isolated using Ficoll-Histopaque density gradient centrifugation and then cryopreserved in the vapor phase of liquid nitrogen. Analytical flow cytometry was used to check the purity and quantity of each magnetically sorted T cell population. From each sorted fraction, genomic DNA was isolated and quantified by UV absorbance on a Nanodrop 2000c.

A remark on this clone: Its recognized antigen is unknown. No base qualities exist here, and no much larger clone lies one base off it.

The paper as a whole reports these results and caveats: Compared with non-shared clonotypes, clonotypes shared by all four sorted-subset donors had higher generation probabilities. Even with the large sequencing depth, rarefaction of the sorted-subset datasets indicated that sequencing was incomplete. Sampling was restricted to blood, and TCR repertoires in tissue are likely to differ from TCR repertoires in blood. Based on pairwise subsampling, the degree of clonotype sharing among donors was expected to be affected by sequencing depth. Across four donors, about 5% of naive CD4, roughly 3.3% of naive CD8, 2% to 2.5% of memory CD4, and approximately 0.4% of memory CD8 clonotypes were shared. Estimated clonotype richness was generally larger for naive than for memory subsets. The genetic and exposure-history diversity represented was limited by the small number of donors.

The chain was built from TRBV20-1 and TRBJ1-1; TRBD1 is perhaps the D gene, given 5 matching bases. The receptor was derived from a man aged 18 to 29 in good health. The specimen sequenced was naive CD4+ T cells sorted from blood. In light of the paper, this sample's cell subset or site label describes: CD45RA+ positively selected. The DNA sequence reads TGCAGTGCCAGGGTTTGGGCTGAAGCTTTCTTT. This gives the protein CSARVWAEAFF.